What follows is one T cell receptor (beta chain) and its context. This CDR3 is built from 16 residues. Germline V gives CDR1 SGHVS, CDR2 FQNEAQ. Trimming shortened V by 3 bases and J by 6 bases, and 19 bases separated the two germline ends. This sample was included in a study of blood T cell repertoires in COVID-19. Study-wide background: Samples of COVID-19 (acute and convalescent) were obtained from the United States, Italy and Spain.

Self-reported history from a screening survey and questionnaire set each donor's cohort. Recovered participants had two consecutive negative NP/OP PCR tests, healthcare professional clearance, or symptom resolution. As processed by the authors: Amplifying reference gene primers gave estimates of nucleated cell counts. The protocol was immunoSEQ multiplex PCR, while the TCRdb copy is restricted to in-frame clones and leaves out a portion. V, J and clone size reflect that table, while D and trimming were determined from the DNA. The table lists about 150,000 clones, about 80% of them singletons. This sequence originates from a man in his forties or fifties who had recovered from COVID-19. The gene calls are TRBV7-8 and TRBJ2-3, with a weak D call TRBD2 (5 bases). The sample consisted of PBMCs or T cells enriched from blood (not recorded which). The CDR3 coding sequence is TGTGCCAGCAGCTTTCGGGGTGTCGGGATTGGGGATACGCAGTATTTT. Translating it yields CASSFRGVGIGDTQYF.